This T cell receptor (beta chain) was obtained from a study of blood T cell repertoires in COVID-19. With V trimmed by 0 bases and J by 4 bases, 10 bases remained unmatched. The CDR3 has 17 residues. Germline lookup yields CDR1 SGHNT and CDR2 YYREEE (reference sequence). Clones were read by immunoSEQ multiplex PCR, and TCRdb kept only the in-frame ones, dropping some. The data show roughly 70,000 clones, 87% seen once. The rearrangement joins TRBV5-4 to TRBJ1-1, with 9 bases identical to TRBD1. This clonotype was obtained from a woman older than 75 with active or convalescent COVID-19. Sequencing used peripheral blood. The chain's CDR3 is CASSLGPTGGGFTEAFF. CDR3 nucleotide sequence: TGTGCCAGCAGCTTGGGGCCAACAGGGGGCGGATTCACTGAAGCTTTCTTT.